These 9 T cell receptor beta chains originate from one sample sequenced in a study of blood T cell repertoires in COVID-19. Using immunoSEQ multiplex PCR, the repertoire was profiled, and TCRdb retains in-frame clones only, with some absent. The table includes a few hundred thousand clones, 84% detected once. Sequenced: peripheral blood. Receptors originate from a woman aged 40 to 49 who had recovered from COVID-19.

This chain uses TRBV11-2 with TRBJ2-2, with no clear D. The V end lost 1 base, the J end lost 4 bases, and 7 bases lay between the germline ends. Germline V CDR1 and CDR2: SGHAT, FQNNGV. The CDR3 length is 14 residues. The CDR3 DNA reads TGTGCCAGCAGCTTAGCCCGGAGCACCGGGGAGCTGTTTTTT. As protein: CASSLARSTGELFF. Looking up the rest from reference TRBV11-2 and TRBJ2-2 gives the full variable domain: EAGVAQSPRYKIIEKRQSVAFWCNPISGHATLYWYQQILGQGPKLLIQFQNNGVVDDSQLPKDRFSAERLKGVDSTLKIQPAKLEDSAVYLCASSLARSTGELFFGEGSRLTVL.

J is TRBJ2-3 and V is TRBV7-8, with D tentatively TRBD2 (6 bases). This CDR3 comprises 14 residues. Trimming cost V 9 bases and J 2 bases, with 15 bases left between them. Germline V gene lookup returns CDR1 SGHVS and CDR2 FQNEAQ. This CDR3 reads CASIRDSNTDTQYF. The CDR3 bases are TGTGCCAGTATCCGGGACTCAAACACAGATACGCAGTATTTT.

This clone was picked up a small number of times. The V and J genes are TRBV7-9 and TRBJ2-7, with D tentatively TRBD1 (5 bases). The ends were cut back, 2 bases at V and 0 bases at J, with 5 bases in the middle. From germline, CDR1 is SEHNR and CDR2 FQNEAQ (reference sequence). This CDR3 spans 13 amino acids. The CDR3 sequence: CASSLRGSYEQYF. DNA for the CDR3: TGTGCCAGCAGCTTAAGGGGCTCCTACGAGCAGTACTTC.

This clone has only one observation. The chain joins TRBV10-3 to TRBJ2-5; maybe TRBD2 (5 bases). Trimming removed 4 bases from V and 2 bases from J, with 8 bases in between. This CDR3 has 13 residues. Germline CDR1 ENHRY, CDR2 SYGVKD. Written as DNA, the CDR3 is TGTGCCATCAGTGGCGGAGGTCAAGAGACCCAGTACTTC. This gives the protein CAISGGGQETQYF.

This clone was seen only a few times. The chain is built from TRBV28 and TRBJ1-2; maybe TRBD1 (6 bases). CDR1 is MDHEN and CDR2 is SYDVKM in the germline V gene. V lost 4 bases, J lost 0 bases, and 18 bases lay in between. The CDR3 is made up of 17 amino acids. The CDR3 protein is CASSSQGQIGANYGYTF. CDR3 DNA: TGTGCCAGCAGTTCGCAAGGACAGATCGGAGCTAACTATGGCTACACCTTC.

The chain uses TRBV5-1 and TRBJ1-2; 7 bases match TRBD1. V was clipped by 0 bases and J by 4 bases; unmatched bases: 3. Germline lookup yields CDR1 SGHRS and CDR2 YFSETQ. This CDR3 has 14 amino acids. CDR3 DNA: TGCGCCAGCAGCTTGGCGGGACAGCTCTATGGCTACACCTTC. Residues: CASSLAGQLYGYTF.

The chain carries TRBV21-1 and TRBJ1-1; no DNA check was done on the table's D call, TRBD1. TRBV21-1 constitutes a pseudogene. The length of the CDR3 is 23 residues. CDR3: CASSKAHPVLLGQPDGVNTEAFF. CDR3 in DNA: TGTGCCAGCAGCAAAGCGCATCCCGTTTTATTAGGACAGCCCGACGGGGTGAACACTGAAGCTTTCTTT.

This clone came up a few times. The CDR3 region is CAISEAAAGGNQPQHF. As DNA, the CDR3 is TGTGCCATCAGTGAGGCCGCGGCGGGAGGCAATCAGCCCCAGCATTTT. The chain uses TRBV10-3 and TRBJ1-5; the D is unclear. V was shortened by 2 bases and J by 2 bases, with 13 bases between the two germline ends. From germline, CDR1 is ENHRY and CDR2 SYGVKD. CDR3 length: 16 residues.

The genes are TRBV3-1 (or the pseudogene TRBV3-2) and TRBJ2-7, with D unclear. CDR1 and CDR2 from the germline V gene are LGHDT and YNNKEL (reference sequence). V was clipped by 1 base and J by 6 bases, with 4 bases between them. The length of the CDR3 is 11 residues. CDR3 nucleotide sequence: TGTGCCAGCAGCCAAGCATCCGAGCAGTACTTC. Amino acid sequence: CASSQASEQYF.